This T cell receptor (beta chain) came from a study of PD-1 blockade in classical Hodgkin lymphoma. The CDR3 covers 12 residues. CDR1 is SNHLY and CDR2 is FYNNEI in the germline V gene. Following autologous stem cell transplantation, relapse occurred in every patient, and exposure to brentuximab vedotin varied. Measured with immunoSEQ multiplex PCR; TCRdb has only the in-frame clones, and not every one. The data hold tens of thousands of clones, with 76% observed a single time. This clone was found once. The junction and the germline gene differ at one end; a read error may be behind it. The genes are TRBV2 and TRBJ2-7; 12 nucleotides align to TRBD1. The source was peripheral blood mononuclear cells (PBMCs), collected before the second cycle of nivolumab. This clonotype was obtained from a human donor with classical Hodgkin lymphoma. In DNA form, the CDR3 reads TGTGCCAGCAGTACCGACCGGGACAGGGGGCTCTTC. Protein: CASSTDRDRGLF.